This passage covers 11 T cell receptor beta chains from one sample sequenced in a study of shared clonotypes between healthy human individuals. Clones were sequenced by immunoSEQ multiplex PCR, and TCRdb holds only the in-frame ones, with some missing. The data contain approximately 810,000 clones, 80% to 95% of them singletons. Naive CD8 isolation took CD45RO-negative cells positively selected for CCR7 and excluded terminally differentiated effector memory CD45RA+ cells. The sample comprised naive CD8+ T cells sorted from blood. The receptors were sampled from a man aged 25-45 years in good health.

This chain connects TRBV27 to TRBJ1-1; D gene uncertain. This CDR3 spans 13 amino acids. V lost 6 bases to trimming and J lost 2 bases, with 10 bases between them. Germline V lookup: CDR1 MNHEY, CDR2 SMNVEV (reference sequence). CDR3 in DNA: TGTGCCAGCAGAGGGCCGATTAACACTGAAGCTTTCTTT. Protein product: CASRGPINTEAFF.

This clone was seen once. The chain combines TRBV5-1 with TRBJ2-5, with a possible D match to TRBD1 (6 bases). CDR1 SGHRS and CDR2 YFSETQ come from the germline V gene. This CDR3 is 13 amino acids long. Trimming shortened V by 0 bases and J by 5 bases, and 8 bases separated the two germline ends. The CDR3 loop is CASSLGQGETQYF. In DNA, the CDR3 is TGCGCCAGCAGCTTGGGCCAGGGGGAGACCCAGTACTTC.

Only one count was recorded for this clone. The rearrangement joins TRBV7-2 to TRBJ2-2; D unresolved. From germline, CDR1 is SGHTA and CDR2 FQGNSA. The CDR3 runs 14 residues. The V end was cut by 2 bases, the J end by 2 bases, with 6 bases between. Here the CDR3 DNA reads TGTGCCAGCAGCTTACTACTTAACACCGGGGAGCTGTTTTTT. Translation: CASSLLLNTGELFF.

CDR3 nucleotides: TGTGCCAGCAGCGACGGTCGCTACGAGCAGTACTTC. It specifies CASSDGRYEQYF. The chain carries TRBV9 and TRBJ2-7; D is unresolved. CDR3 size: 12 residues. CDR1 and CDR2 (germline): SGDLS, YYNGEE. Deletions cut 3 bases from V and 3 bases from J, with 7 bases between.

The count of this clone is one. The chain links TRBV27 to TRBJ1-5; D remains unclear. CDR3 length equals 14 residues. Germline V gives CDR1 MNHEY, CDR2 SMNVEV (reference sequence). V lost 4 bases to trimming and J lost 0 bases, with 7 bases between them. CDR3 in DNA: TGTGCCAGCAGTTCAGTGTATAGCAATCAGCCCCAGCATTTT. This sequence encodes CASSSVYSNQPQHF.

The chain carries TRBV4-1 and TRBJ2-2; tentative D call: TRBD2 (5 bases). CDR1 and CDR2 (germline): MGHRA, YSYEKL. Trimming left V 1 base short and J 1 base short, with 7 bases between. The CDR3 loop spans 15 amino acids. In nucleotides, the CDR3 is TGCGCCAGCAGCCAAGCACTAGGGAACACCGGGGAGCTGTTTTTT. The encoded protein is CASSQALGNTGELFF.

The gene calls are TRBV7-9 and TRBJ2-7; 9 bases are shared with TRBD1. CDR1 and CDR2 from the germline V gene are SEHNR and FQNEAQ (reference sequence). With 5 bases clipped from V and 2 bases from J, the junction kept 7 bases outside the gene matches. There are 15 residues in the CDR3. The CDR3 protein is CASSPIGTGTYEQYF. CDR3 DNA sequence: TGTGCCAGCAGCCCGATCGGGACAGGGACCTACGAGCAGTACTTC. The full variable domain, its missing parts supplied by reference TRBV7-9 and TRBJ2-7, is DTGVSQNPRHKITKRGQNVTFRCDPISEHNRLYWYRQTLGQGPEFLTYFQNEAQLEKSRLLSDRFSAERPKGSFSTLEIQRTEQGDSAMYLCASSPIGTGTYEQYFGPGTRLTVT.

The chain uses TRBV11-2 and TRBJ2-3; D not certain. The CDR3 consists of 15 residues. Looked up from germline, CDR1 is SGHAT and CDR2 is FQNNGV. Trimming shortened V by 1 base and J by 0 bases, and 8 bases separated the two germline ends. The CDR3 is CASSLVAASTDTQYF. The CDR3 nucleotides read TGTGCCAGCAGCTTAGTGGCGGCTAGCACAGATACGCAGTATTTT.

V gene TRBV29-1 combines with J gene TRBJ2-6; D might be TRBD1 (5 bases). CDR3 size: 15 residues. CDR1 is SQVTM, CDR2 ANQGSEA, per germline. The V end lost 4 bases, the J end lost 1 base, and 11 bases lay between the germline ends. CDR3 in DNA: TGCAGCGTTGCCCTGACAGAGTCTGGGGCCAACGTCCTGACTTTC. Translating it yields CSVALTESGANVLTF.

The CDR3 loop reads CASSLSGLAKVGEQFF. The CDR3 DNA follows: TGTGCCAGCAGTTTATCGGGACTAGCGAAGGTTGGTGAGCAGTTCTTC. This chain connects TRBV27 to TRBJ2-1; 10 bases agree with TRBD2. Germline V lookup: CDR1 MNHEY, CDR2 SMNVEV (reference sequence). With 0 bases clipped from V and 9 bases from J, the junction kept 8 bases outside the gene matches. The CDR3 totals 16 residues.

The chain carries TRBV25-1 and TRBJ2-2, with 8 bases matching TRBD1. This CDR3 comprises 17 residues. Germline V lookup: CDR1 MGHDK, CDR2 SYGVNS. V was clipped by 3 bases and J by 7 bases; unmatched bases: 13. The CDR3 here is CASSDTGQAGGVGELFF. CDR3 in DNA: TGTGCCAGCAGTGATACGGGCCAAGCAGGGGGCGTCGGGGAGCTGTTTTTT. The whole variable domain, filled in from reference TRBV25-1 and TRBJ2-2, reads EADIYQTPRYLVIGTGKKITLECSQTMGHDKMYWYQQDPGMELHLIHYSYGVNSTEKGDLSSESTVSRIRTEHFPLTLESARPSHTSQYLCASSDTGQAGGVGELFFGEGSRLTVL.